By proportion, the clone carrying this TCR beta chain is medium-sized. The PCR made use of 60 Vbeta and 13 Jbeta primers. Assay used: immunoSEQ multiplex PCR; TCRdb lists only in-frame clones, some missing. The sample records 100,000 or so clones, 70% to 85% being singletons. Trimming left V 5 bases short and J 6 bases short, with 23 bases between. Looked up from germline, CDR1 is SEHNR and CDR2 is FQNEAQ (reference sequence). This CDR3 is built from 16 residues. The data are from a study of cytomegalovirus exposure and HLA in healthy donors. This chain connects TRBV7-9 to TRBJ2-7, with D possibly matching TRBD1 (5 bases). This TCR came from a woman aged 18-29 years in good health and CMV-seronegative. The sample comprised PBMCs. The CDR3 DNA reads TGTGCCAGCAGCCCCTGGGTTGATAGGGGAAGCTCCGAGCAGTACTTC. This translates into CASSPWVDRGSSEQYF.